The 23 T cell receptor beta chains presented below share a single source sample, sequenced in a study of CXCR3-negative and CXCR3-positive naive CD8 T cells. The TRB cDNA libraries were prepared by 5' RACE with UMI labels. TCRdb re-called the 5' RACE reads; every CDR3 protein appears as one record, without DNA. The listing contains 55,000 to 70,000 distinct CDR3 sequences. Sequenced: memory CD8+ T cells from blood. The receptors were sampled from a human donor in good health. Some clones in this sample may be carry-over from other donors' samples.

The CDR3 is CASSSDGNTEAFF. The rearrangement links TRBV7-9 to TRBJ1-1. This CDR3 is 13 amino acids long. From germline, CDR1 is SEHNR and CDR2 FQNEAQ (reference sequence). Combining the CDR3 with reference TRBV7-9 and TRBJ1-1 gives the whole variable domain DTGVSQNPRHKITKRGQNVTFRCDPISEHNRLYWYRQTLGQGPEFLTYFQNEAQLEKSRLLSDRFSAERPKGSFSTLEIQRTEQGDSAMYLCASSSDGNTEAFFGQGTRLTVV.

The V and J genes are TRBV11-2 and TRBJ2-5; no DNA is available, so the TRBD1 call from TCRdb remains unchecked. The CDR3 covers 15 residues. Germline assignment: CDR1 SGHAT and CDR2 FQNNGV. Here the CDR3 reads CASSSPGQVQETQYF.

The J gene is TRBJ1-4, the V gene TRBV11-2; without DNA, the TCRdb call of TRBD1 cannot be checked. The CDR3 loop spans 17 amino acids. In germline, CDR1 is SGHAT, CDR2 FQNNGV. CDR3 sequence: CASSFARDGTTNEKLFF.

The CDR3 loop is CSASRLAVSYNEQFF. The chain couples TRBV20-1 to TRBJ2-1; TCRdb calls TRBD2, which cannot be checked without DNA. Germline CDR1 DFQATT, CDR2 SNEGSKA (reference sequence). CDR3 length: 15 amino acids.

The V gene is TRBV20-1, the J gene TRBJ2-3; checking the TCRdb D call of TRBD2 is not possible without DNA. In germline, CDR1 is DFQATT, CDR2 SNEGSKA (reference sequence). The CDR3 length is 15 residues. CDR3 loop: CSAGDLSLEVDTQYF.

The chain has TRBV2 and TRBJ2-7; no DNA is available, so the TRBD1 call from TCRdb remains unchecked. This CDR3 has 11 residues. Germline CDR1 SNHLY, CDR2 FYNNEI. The CDR3 loop reads CASEGGGEQYF.

The chain links TRBV29-1 to TRBJ1-1. CDR1 is SQVTM, CDR2 ANQGSEA, per germline. This CDR3 is built from 13 residues. CDR3 protein: CSVVGPRGTEAFF.

The chain couples TRBV6-2 or TRBV6-3 to TRBJ1-1; TCRdb calls TRBD1, which cannot be checked without DNA. CDR3 length: 13 amino acids. Germline CDR1 MNHEY, CDR2 SVGEGT. The CDR3 sequence: CAIRRTGGSEAFF.

V and J are TRBV6-2 or TRBV6-3 and TRBJ1-6. Germline CDR1 is MNHEY and CDR2 is SVGEGT. The CDR3 has 14 residues. The CDR3 region is CASSYSDGNSPLHF.

The chain links TRBV7-9 to TRBJ2-7. CDR3 length: 13 amino acids. Germline lookup yields CDR1 SEHNR and CDR2 FQNEAQ (reference sequence). The CDR3 protein is CASSLFLSAEQYF.

The chain joins TRBV7-5 to TRBJ2-7; as DNA is missing, the TRBD2 call by TCRdb cannot be tested. TRBV7-5 is flagged as a pseudogene. This CDR3 has 19 amino acids. The CDR3 reads CISVPEARGFSGATYEQYF.

The chain couples TRBV29-1 to TRBJ1-1; the D call of TRBD1 rests on TCRdb alone, since no DNA is present to check it. Looked up from germline, CDR1 is SQVTM and CDR2 is ANQGSEA. The CDR3 runs 14 residues. CDR3 sequence: CSVDSQGSNTEAFF.

The V gene is TRBV4-1, the J gene TRBJ2-7; TCRdb designates TRBD2, a call that cannot be tested without DNA. The CDR3 sequence is 18 residues long. The germline CDR1 and CDR2 sequences are MGHRA and YSYEKL. The CDR3 protein is CASSAWTASALLFGEQYF.

J is TRBJ2-1 and V is TRBV3-1; TCRdb lists TRBD1, though no DNA is available to test this call. The length of the CDR3 is 17 residues. Germline values: CDR1 LGHDT, CDR2 YNNKEL (reference sequence). The CDR3 sequence is CASSQDLPGIGDNEQFF.

The chain's CDR3 is CASSQDLASLTNIQYF. The rearrangement links TRBV4-3 to TRBJ2-4. Germline lookup yields CDR1 LGHNA and CDR2 YSLEER. The CDR3 has 16 amino acids.

CDR3 protein: CSVVGAAGEQYF. The chain carries TRBV29-1 and TRBJ2-7; without DNA, the TCRdb call of TRBD1 cannot be checked. Germline V gene lookup returns CDR1 SQVTM and CDR2 ANQGSEA. The CDR3 is 12 amino acids.

V usage is TRBV29-1 and J usage is TRBJ2-2. The CDR3 sequence is 13 residues long. The germline V gene encodes CDR1 SQVTM and CDR2 ANQGSEA. The chain's CDR3 is CSATETNTGELFF.

The chain combines TRBV28 with TRBJ2-7; absent DNA, TCRdb's TRBD2 call cannot be checked. This CDR3 contains 14 residues. Looked up from germline, CDR1 is MDHEN and CDR2 is SYDVKM. This chain's CDR3 is CAAQGLAGPYEQYF.

This sequence joins TRBV29-1 and TRBJ2-7. The CDR3 runs to 15 residues. CDR1 is SQVTM and CDR2 is ANQGSEA in the germline V gene. The chain's CDR3 is CSVEVGSSLSYEQYF.

The chain recombines TRBV15 with TRBJ1-1. The CDR3 length is 13 residues. Germline lookup yields CDR1 LNHNV and CDR2 YYDKDF (reference sequence). This chain's CDR3 is CATSPWGNTEAFF.

This CDR3 reads CASSWDRATDTQYF. V is TRBV5-5 and J is TRBJ2-3. The CDR3 has 14 amino acids. Germline lookup yields CDR1 SGHKS and CDR2 YYEKEE (reference sequence).

The chain joins TRBV29-1 to TRBJ1-1. The length of the CDR3 is 12 residues. The germline V gene has CDR1 SQVTM and CDR2 ANQGSEA. CDR3 in amino acids: CSVDVLNTEAFF.

The V gene is TRBV12-3 or TRBV12-4, the J gene TRBJ1-3. This CDR3 comprises 12 residues. The CDR3 sequence: CASREIGNTIYF.